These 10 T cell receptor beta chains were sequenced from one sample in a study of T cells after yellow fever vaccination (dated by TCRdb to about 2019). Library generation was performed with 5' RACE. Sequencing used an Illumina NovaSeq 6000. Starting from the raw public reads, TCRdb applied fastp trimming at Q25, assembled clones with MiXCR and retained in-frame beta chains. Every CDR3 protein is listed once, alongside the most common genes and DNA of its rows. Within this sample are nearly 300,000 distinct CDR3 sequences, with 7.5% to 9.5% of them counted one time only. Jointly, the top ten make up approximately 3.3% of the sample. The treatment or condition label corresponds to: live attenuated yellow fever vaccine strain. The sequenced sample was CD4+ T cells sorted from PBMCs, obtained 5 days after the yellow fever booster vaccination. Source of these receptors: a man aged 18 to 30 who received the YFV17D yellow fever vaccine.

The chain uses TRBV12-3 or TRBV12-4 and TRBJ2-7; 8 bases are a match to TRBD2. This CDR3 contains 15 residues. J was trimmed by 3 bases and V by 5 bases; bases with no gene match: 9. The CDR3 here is CASSAGGGWRYEQYV. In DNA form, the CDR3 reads TGTGCCAGCAGTGCCGGGGGGGGCTGGCGCTACGAGCAGTACGTC.

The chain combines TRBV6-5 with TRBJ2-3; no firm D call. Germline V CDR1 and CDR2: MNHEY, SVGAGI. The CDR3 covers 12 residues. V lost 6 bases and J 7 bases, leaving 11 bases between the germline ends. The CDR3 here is CASRASPHTQYF. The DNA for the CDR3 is TGTGCCAGCAGGGCCTCACCCCATACGCAGTATTTT.

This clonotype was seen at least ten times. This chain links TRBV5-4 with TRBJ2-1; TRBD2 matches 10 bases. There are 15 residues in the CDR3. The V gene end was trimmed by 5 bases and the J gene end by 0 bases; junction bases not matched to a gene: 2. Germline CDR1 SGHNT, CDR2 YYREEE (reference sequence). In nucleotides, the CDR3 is TGTGCCAGCAGACCTAGCGGGAGCTCCTACAATGAGCAGTTCTTC. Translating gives CASRPSGSSYNEQFF.

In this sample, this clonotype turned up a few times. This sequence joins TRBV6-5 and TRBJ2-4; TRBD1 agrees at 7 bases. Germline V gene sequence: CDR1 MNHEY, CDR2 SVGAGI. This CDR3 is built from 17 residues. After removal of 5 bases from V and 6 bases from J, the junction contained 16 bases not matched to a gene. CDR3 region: CASSNPGQTTRGNIQYF. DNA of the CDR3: TGTGCCAGCAGTAACCCGGGACAGACAACCCGAGGAAACATTCAGTACTTC.

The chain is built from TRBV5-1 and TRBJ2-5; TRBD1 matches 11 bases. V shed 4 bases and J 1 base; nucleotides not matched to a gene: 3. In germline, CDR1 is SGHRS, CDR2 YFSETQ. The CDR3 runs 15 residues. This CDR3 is CASSTGTGGQETQYF. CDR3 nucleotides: TGCGCCAGCAGCACCGGGACAGGGGGCCAAGAGACCCAGTACTTC.

CDR3 sequence (DNA): TGCAGTGCTAGACCGCTAGCGGGGGGGCTGTCAGATACGCAGTATTTT. Its translation: CSARPLAGGLSDTQYF. The rearrangement joins TRBV20-1 to TRBJ2-3; 12 bases align to TRBD2. In germline, CDR1 is DFQATT, CDR2 SNEGSKA (reference sequence). V lost 2 bases to trimming and J lost 4 bases; unmatched junction nucleotides: 7. The CDR3 runs 16 residues.

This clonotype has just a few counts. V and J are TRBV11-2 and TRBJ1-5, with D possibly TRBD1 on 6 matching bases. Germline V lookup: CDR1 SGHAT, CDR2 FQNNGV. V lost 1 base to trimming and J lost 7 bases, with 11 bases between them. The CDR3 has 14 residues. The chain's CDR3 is CASSLGGRDQPQHF. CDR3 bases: TGTGCCAGCAGCTTAGGGGGGCGCGACCAGCCCCAGCATTTT.

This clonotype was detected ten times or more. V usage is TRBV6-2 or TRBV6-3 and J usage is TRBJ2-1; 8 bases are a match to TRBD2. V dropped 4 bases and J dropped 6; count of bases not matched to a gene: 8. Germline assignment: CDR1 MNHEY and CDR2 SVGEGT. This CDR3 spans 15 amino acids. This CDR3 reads CASSSGGAYVNEQFF. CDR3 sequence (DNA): TGTGCCAGCAGTTCCGGGGGGGCTTACGTCAATGAGCAGTTCTTC.

The CDR3 here is CSVEQTADYGYTF. As DNA, the CDR3 is TGCAGCGTTGAGCAAACCGCGGACTATGGCTACACCTTC. The genes are TRBV29-1 and TRBJ1-2; D is unresolved. Trimming cost V 3 bases and J 3 bases, with 11 bases left between them. This CDR3 contains 13 residues. CDR1 and CDR2 from the germline V gene are SQVTM and ANQGSEA.

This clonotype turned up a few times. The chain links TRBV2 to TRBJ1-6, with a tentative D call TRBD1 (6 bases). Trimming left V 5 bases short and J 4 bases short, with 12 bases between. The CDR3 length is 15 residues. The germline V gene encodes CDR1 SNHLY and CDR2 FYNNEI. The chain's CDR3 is CASSMEGGYNSPLHF. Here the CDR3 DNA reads TGTGCCAGCAGTATGGAGGGGGGGTATAATTCACCCCTCCACTTT.